This TCR beta chain was sequenced in a study of blood T cell repertoires in COVID-19. Generated by immunoSEQ multiplex PCR, the TCRdb table keeps only in-frame clones and is missing some. Among about 160,000 clones, roughly 80% were seen once, and the ten largest hold 2.8%. Input material: peripheral blood. The TCR was taken from a man aged 65 to 85 with acute or convalescent COVID-19.

CDR3 protein: CASSDSLSMNTEAFF. DNA for the CDR3: TGTGCCAGCAGTGACAGTTTATCTATGAACACTGAAGCTTTCTTT. The rearrangement joins TRBV6-2 or TRBV6-3 to TRBJ1-1, with D perhaps TRBD1 (5 bases). V was trimmed by 5 bases and J by 0 bases, leaving 13 bases between them. This CDR3 is 15 amino acids long. Germline V gene lookup returns CDR1 MNHEY and CDR2 SVGEGT.